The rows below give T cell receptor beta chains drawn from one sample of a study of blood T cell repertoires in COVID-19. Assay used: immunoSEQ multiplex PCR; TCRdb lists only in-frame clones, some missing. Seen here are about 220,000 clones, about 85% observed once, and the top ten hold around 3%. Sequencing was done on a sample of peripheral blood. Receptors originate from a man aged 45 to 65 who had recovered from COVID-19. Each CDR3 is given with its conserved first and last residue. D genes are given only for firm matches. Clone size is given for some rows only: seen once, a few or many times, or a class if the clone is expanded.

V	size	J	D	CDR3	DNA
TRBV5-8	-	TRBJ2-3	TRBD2	CASSFQGGRTDTQYF	TGTGCCAGCAGTTTCCAGGGAGGGAGGACAGATACGCAGTATTTT
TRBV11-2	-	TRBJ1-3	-	CASSLGLGGNTIYF	TGTGCCAGCAGCTTAGGGCTAGGAGGAAACACCATATATTTT
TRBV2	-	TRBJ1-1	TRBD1	CASNRRGLNTEAFF	TGTGCCAGCAACCGCAGGGGGCTGAACACTGAAGCTTTCTTT
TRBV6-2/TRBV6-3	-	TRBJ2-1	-	CASSWDKYNEQFF	TGTGCCAGCAGTTGGGACAAGTACAATGAGCAGTTCTTC
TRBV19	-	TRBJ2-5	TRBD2	CASSIGRGLAGEETQYF	TGTGCCAGTAGTATAGGAAGGGGACTAGCGGGAGAAGAGACCCAGTACTTC
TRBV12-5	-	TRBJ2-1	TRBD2	CASGLVGLAVSEQFF	TGTGCTAGTGGTTTGGTAGGACTAGCGGTATCCGAGCAGTTCTTC
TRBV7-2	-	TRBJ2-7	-	CASSLSGVGEQYF	TGTGCCAGCAGCTTATCGGGGGTTGGGGAGCAGTACTTC
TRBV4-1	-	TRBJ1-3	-	CASSQVYSTGNTIYF	TGCGCCAGCAGCCAAGTTTACAGTACTGGAAACACCATATATTTT
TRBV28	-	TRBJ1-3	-	CASSLFPGSSGNTIYF	TGTGCCAGCAGTTTATTCCCGGGAAGCTCTGGAAACACCATATATTTT
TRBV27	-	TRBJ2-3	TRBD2	CASSFLSSGSFTDTQYF	TGTGCCAGCAGTTTCTTATCTAGCGGGAGCTTCACAGATACGCAGTATTTT
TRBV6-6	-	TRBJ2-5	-	CASSQGSSVETQYF	TGTGCCAGCAGCCAGGGATCTAGCGTGGAGACCCAGTACTTC
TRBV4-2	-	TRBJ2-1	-	CASSQEPSFNEQFF	TGTGCCAGCAGCCAAGAGCCTAGTTTTAATGAGCAGTTCTTC
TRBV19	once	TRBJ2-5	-	CASSIVTRRGRGGETQYF	TGTGCCAGTAGTATAGTTACCAGGAGAGGGAGAGGAGGAGAGACCCAGTACTTC
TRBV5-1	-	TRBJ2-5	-	CASSFGQRQETQYF	TGCGCCAGCAGCTTTGGACAGAGACAAGAGACCCAGTACTTC
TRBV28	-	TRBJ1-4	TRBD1	CASSSHGTGEEKLFF	TGTGCCAGCAGTTCCCATGGGACAGGGGAGGAAAAACTGTTTTTT
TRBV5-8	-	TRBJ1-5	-	CASSLDRNQPQHF	TGTGCCAGCAGCTTGGACAGGAATCAGCCCCAGCATTTT
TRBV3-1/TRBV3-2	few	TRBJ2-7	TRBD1	CASSQALTRQGHEQYF	TGTGCCAGCAGCCAAGCCCTTACCCGACAGGGCCACGAGCAGTACTTC
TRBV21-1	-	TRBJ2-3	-	CASSKSRLAGGPGDLIDTQYF	TGTGCCAGCAGCAAATCGCGACTAGCGGGAGGGCCGGGGGATTTGATAGATACGCAGTATTTT
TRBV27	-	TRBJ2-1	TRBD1	CASSLSQGAEQFF	TGTGCCAGCAGTTTAAGCCAGGGGGCTGAGCAGTTCTTC
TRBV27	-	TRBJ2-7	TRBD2	CASSPHQRESDYEQYF	TGTGCCAGCAGTCCCCACCAGCGGGAGTCCGACTACGAGCAGTACTTC
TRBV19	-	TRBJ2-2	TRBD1	CASSTTGGFFPGELFF	TGTGCCAGTAGTACGACAGGGGGCTTTTTTCCCGGGGAGCTGTTTTTT
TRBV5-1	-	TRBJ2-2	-	CASSFPTGSTGELFF	TGCGCCAGCAGCTTCCCTACGGGGAGCACCGGGGAGCTGTTTTTT
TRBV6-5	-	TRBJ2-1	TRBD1	CASRNLRGRGEQFF	TGTGCCAGCAGGAATTTGAGGGGGCGAGGTGAGCAGTTCTTC
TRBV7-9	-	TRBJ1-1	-	CASSSKGEIGTEAFF	TGTGCCAGCAGCTCTAAAGGGGAAATCGGCACTGAAGCTTTCTTT
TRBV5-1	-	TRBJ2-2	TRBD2	CASSSLAGLPGELFF	TGCGCCAGCAGTTCACTAGCGGGATTACCCGGGGAGCTGTTTTTT
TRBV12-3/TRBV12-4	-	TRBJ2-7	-	CAIGGDNSYEQYF	TGTGCCATAGGGGGGGACAACTCCTACGAGCAGTACTTC
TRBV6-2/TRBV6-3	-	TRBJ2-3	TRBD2	CASSYRREYPTDTQYF	TGTGCCAGCAGTTACCGGCGGGAGTATCCCACAGATACGCAGTATTTT
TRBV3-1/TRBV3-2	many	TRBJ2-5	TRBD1	CASRATGDETQYF	TGTGCCAGCAGAGCGACAGGGGACGAGACCCAGTACTTC
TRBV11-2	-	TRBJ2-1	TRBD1	CASSLEGGFEQFF	TGTGCCAGCAGCTTAGAAGGGGGCTTTGAGCAGTTCTTC
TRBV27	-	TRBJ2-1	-	CASSPLEGGKNEQFF	TGTGCCAGCAGCCCCCTTGAGGGGGGGAAGAATGAGCAGTTCTTC
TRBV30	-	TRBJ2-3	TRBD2	CAWTTGGASTDTQYF	TGTGCCTGGACCACGGGGGGGGCAAGCACAGATACGCAGTATTTT
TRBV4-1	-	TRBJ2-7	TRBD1	CASSQDRRTGDQEQYF	TGCGCCAGCAGCCAAGATCGTAGGACAGGGGATCAAGAGCAGTACTTC
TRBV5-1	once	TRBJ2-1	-	CASSLAGGSDNEQFF	TGCGCCAGCAGCTTGGCCGGAGGGAGCGACAATGAGCAGTTCTTC
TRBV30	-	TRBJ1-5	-	CAWSKEGDQPQHF	TGTGCCTGGAGTAAGGAGGGCGATCAGCCCCAGCATTTT
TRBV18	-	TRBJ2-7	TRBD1	CASSFHRDRGGYEQYF	TGTGCCAGCTCATTCCATCGGGACAGGGGTGGGTACGAGCAGTACTTC
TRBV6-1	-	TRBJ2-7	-	CASSVLRGTASYEQYF	TGTGCCAGCAGTGTGCTACGGGGAACCGCCTCCTACGAGCAGTACTTC
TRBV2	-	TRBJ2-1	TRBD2	CASSTSGTSVNEQFF	TGTGCCAGCAGCACTTCCGGGACTAGCGTAAATGAGCAGTTCTTC
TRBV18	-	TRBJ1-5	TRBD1	CASSPMGQGADQPQHF	TGTGCCAGCTCACCAATGGGACAGGGGGCTGACCAGCCCCAGCATTTT
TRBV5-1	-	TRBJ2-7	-	CASSDSPGNSYEQYF	TGCGCCAGCAGCGATAGTCCGGGAAACTCCTACGAGCAGTACTTC
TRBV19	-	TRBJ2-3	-	CASSGLTDTQYF	TGTGCCAGTAGTGGACTCACAGATACGCAGTATTTT
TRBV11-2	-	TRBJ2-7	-	CASSFGGGSYEQYF	TGTGCCAGCAGCTTCGGGGGTGGCTCGTACGAGCAGTACTTC
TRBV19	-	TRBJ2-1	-	CASSIPRTSEQFF	TGTGCCAGTAGTATCCCGCGGACTTCTGAGCAGTTCTTC
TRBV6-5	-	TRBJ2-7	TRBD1	CASSYSWTGSYEQYF	TGTGCCAGCAGTTACTCGTGGACAGGCTCCTACGAGCAGTACTTC
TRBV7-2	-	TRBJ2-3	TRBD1	CASSPWTGGSDTQYF	TGTGCCAGCAGCCCTTGGACAGGGGGCTCGGATACGCAGTATTTT